The T cell receptor (beta chain) under discussion was sequenced for a study of shared clonotypes between healthy human individuals. Study-wide points: Deeper or shallower sequencing was expected to change how clonotypes are shared among donors. The diversity represented, both genetic and in exposure history, was limited by few donors. Researchers sampled blood only, noting tissue repertoires likely differ.

About this clone itself: The antigen is unknown.

This CDR3 spans 17 amino acids. V was pared by 5 bases and J by 4 bases, with 12 bases of the junction left unmatched. Per the germline V gene, CDR1 is LNHDA and CDR2 is SQIVND (reference sequence). Libraries were prepared by immunoSEQ multiplex PCR; TCRdb keeps only in-frame clonotypes and omits some of them. The repertoire has some 2,100,000 clones, around 95% of them found once; the top ten carry roughly 0.13%. Sequencing used naive CD4+ T cells sorted from blood. Documented subset: CD45RA+ positively selected. The genes are TRBV19 and TRBJ2-7; 12 bases are a match to TRBD2. The sequence was collected from a man between 18 and 35 years old in good health. The CDR3 loop reads CASSSGTSGLGGYEQYF. The DNA for the CDR3 is TGTGCCAGTAGTTCCGGGACTAGCGGGCTTGGTGGTTACGAGCAGTACTTC.